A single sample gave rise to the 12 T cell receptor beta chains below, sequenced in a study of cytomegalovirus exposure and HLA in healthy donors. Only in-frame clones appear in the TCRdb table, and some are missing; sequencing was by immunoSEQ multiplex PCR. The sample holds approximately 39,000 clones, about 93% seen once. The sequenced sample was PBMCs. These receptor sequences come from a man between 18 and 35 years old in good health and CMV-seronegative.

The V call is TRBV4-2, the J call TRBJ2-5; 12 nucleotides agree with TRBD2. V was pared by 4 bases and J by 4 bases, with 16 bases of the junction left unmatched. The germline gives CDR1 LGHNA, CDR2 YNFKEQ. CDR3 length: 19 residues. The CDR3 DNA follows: TGTGCCAGCAGCCCCGGGAGGCTAGCGGGGGGGCAAATTTTAGAGACCCAGTACTTC. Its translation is CASSPGRLAGGQILETQYF.

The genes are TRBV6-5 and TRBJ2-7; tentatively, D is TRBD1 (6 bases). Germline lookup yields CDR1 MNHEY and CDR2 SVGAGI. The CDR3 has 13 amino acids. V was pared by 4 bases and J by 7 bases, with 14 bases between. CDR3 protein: CASSFETQGEQYF. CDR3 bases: TGTGCCAGCAGTTTCGAGACCCAGGGGGAGCAGTACTTC.

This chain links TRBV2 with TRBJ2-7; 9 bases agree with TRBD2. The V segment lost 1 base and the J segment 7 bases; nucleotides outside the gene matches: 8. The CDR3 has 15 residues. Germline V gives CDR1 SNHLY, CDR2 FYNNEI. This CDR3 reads CASSEEGGRVGEQYF. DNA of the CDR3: TGTGCCAGCAGTGAAGAGGGCGGGAGGGTTGGTGAGCAGTACTTC. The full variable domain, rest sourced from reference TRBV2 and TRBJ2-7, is EPEVTQTPSHQVTQMGQEVILRCVPISNHLYFYWYRQILGQKVEFLVSFYNNEISEKSEIFDDQFSVERPDGSNFTLKIRSTKLEDSAMYFCASSEEGGRVGEQYFGPGTRLTVT.

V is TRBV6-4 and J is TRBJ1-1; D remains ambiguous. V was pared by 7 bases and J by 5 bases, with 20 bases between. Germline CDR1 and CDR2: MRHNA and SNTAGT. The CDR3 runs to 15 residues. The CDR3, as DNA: TGTGCCAGCAAACCATCCCCGGTGGGGAGTACTGAAGCTTTCTTT. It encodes CASKPSPVGSTEAFF.

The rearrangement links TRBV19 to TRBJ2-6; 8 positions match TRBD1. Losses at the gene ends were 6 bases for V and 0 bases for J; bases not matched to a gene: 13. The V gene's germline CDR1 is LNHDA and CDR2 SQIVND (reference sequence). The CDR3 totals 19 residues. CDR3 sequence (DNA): TGTGCCAGTAGCCCCGGGACAGGTGGTTCTTACTCTGGGGCCAACGTCCTGACTTTC. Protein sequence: CASSPGTGGSYSGANVLTF.

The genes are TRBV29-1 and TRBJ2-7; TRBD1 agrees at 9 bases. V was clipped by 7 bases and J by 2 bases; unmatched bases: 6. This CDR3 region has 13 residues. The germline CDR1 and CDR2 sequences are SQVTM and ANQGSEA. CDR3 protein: CSAGTGRTYEQYF. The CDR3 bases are TGCAGCGCCGGGACAGGGAGGACCTACGAGCAGTACTTC.

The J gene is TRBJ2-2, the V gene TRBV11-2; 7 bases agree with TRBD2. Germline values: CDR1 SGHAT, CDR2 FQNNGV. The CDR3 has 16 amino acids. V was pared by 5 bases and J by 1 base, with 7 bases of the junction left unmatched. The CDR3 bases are TGTGCCAGCAGCCTGGGACTACCTTTGAACACCGGGGAGCTGTTTTTT. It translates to CASSLGLPLNTGELFF. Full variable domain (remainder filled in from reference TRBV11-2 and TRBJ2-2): EAGVAQSPRYKIIEKRQSVAFWCNPISGHATLYWYQQILGQGPKLLIQFQNNGVVDDSQLPKDRFSAERLKGVDSTLKIQPAKLEDSAVYLCASSLGLPLNTGELFFGEGSRLTVL.

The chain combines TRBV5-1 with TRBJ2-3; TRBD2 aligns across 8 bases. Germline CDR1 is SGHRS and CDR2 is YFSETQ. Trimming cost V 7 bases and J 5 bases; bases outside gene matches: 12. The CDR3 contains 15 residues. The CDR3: CASGGRAGDRDTQYF. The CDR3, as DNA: TGCGCCAGCGGGGGCCGAGCGGGAGATCGAGATACGCAGTATTTT.

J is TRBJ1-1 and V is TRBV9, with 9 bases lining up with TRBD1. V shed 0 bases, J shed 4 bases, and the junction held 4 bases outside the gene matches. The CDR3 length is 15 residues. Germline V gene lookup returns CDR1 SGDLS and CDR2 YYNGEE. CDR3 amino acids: CASSVGGTGSTEAFF. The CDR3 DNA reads TGTGCCAGCAGCGTAGGAGGGACAGGGAGCACTGAAGCTTTCTTT.

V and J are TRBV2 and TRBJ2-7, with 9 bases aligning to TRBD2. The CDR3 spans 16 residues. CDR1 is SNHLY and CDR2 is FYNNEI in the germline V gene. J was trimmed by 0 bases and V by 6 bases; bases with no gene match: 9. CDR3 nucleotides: TGTGCCAGCAGGCGGGGACTAGCTATAAGCTCCTACGAGCAGTACTTC. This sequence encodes CASRRGLAISSYEQYF. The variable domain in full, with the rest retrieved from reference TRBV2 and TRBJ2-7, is EPEVTQTPSHQVTQMGQEVILRCVPISNHLYFYWYRQILGQKVEFLVSFYNNEISEKSEIFDDQFSVERPDGSNFTLKIRSTKLEDSAMYFCASRRGLAISSYEQYFGPGTRLTVT.

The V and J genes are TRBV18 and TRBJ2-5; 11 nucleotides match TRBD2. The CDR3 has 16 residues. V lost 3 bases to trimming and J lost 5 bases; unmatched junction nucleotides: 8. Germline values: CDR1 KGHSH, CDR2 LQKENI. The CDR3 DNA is TGTGCCAGCTCACCGCTAGCGGGGGGCTTTTCTGAGACCCAGTACTTC. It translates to CASSPLAGGFSETQYF.

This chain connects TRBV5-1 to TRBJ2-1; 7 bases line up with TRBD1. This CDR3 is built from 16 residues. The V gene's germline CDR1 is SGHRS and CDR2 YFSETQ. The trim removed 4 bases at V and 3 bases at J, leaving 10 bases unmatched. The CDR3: CASSATTGMDYNEQFF. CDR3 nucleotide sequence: TGCGCCAGCAGCGCGACGACAGGGATGGACTACAATGAGCAGTTCTTC.